This T cell receptor beta chain was sequenced for a study of T cells in Graves' hyperthyroidism and ophthalmopathy (dated 2019 in TCRdb). Background on the whole study: Peripheral blood samples were taken at initial diagnosis, before any treatment was given. To identify TCR V-J signatures that set the groups apart, the researchers used a discovery cohort of about a hundred patients, made up of some 41 with Graves' ophthalmopathy and 57 with stable Graves' hyperthyroidism. According to the paper, TCR Vbeta CDR3 sequencing was carried out on roughly 130 peripheral blood samples, which came from approximately 41 ophthalmopathy, some 73 hyperthyroidism and approximately 17 progressor patients. After blood sampling, hyperthyroidism patients were treated with methimazole at a starting dose of 30 mg daily, and ophthalmopathy patients were treated with high-dose intravenous methylprednisolone. The 100 or so discovery patients were divided at random into training and test sets in a 7:3 ratio. In addition, the study compared T-cell repertoires in thyroid tissue and in blood from five to seven Graves' hyperthyroidism patients. Whether ophthalmopathy could be predicted prospectively was tested in an independent validation cohort made up of under 20 hyperthyroidism patients plus 17 patients who later progressed to ophthalmopathy. Results and caveats for the whole study, not just this receptor: Most expanded thyroid clonotypes (frequency above 0.001) were also detected in blood, a finding suggesting that blood repertoires may reflect thyroid immune responses. In validation, the model predicted progression to ophthalmopathy with over 60% sensitivity and approximately 78% specificity, a median of about six months before onset. A 13 V-J signature model separated ophthalmopathy from stable hyperthyroidism, with approximately 86% sensitivity and 81.08% specificity in cross-validation and 80%/75% in testing. No statistical method was used to fix the sample size in advance, and group allocation was not hidden from the investigators.

Between the V and J ends, shortened by 0 bases and 7 bases respectively, the junction contains 9 bases. Reading the germline V gene (reference sequence) gives CDR1 GTSNPN and CDR2 SVGIG. From the cysteine through the phenylalanine, the CDR3 covers 12 amino acids. The sequence is cut down to CDR3 DNA, 36 bases in frame from base 1. Moderately to severely active disease, a Clinical Activity Score of at least 3, a NOSPECS grade of at least 4, and a duration under 3 months were present in ophthalmopathy patients. Patients with uncontrolled infections, other autoimmune diseases, pregnancy or lactation were excluded. Diagnoses relied on clinical symptoms, serum thyroxine and TRAb, thyroid ultrasound and orbital computed tomography. Ficoll-Paque density gradient centrifugation was used to isolate PBMCs from 8 to 10 ml of fresh peripheral blood. Total RNA was extracted using Trizol reagent, and RNA quality was assessed on an Agilent 2100 Bioanalyzer.

This clonotype appeared a few times. The antigen this receptor binds is unknown. The sample holds no much larger clone one base away, and base qualities are not on file. The TCR beta CDR3 regions were amplified from RNA transcripts. For the first round of RT-PCR on the TCR CDR3, the HTBI primer set was used together with the Qiagen OneStep RT-PCR kit. Libraries were constructed in a second round of multiplex PCR, after which size selection and purification were performed. Sequencing of the libraries was done on an Illumina HiSeq2000 using paired-end 100 bp reads. In the authors' own workflow: SOAPnuke was used to process the raw data, throwing out any read that contained adapters or uncalled bases, had a mean Phred below 15, or lacked an exact constant-primer or identifier match. COPE v1.2.5 was used to merge the high-quality paired reads, and each unique nucleotide sequence was defined as a clonotype. Clonotypes were aligned to IMGT TRBV, TRBD and TRBJ reference segments using MiTCR v1.1. Only V-J combinations with frequency above 0.0001, covering roughly 99% of repertoires, were analysed. The TCS score was defined as F50 (clonal expansion) divided by E x V (chaos), with BLOSUM62-based TCRdist calculated between CDR3 peptides within each V-J. Welch's t-statistics and random forest reduced 500 to 550 V-J features to about 12, which were used in a naive Bayes classifier (R e1071). TCRdb reran the public reads through fastp at Q25 and MiXCR, keeping productive beta chains. Rows are combined by CDR3 protein, so each entry shows the most common genes and DNA. These V and J calls derive from TCRdb rather than the authors' analysis. The table for this sample lists 300,000 to 450,000 distinct CDR3 sequences; 15% to 20% of them were counted only once. 15% to 17% of the sample is held by the ten biggest clonotypes.

The sequenced sample was blood. The clonotype was recovered from a woman aged 40-49 years with Graves' ophthalmopathy. In this chain, TRBV30 is recombined with TRBJ1-1; no D gene call is confident. The nucleotide sequence reads as follows: TGTGCCTGGAGTGTACGGCAGGTTGAAGCTTTCTTT. The encoded protein is CAWSVRQVEAFF.